This note documents a single TCR beta chain sequence. Trimming took 4 bases from V and 0 from J, leaving 13 bases between them. Germline V gene lookup returns CDR1 MNHNS and CDR2 SASEGT. The CDR3 covers 16 residues. Only in-frame clones appear in the TCRdb table, and some are missing; sequencing was by immunoSEQ multiplex PCR. This sample has about 68,000 clones, with 90% to 95% found just once. These data belong to a study of T cell clones after liver transplantation. This chain connects TRBV6-1 to TRBJ1-3; D may be TRBD1 (5 bases). Sequenced material: CD4+ T cells from blood, taken about 25 months after liver transplant. The sequence derives from a human patient who received a liver transplant. Some T cells may be transferred from the graft donor. As DNA, the CDR3 is TGTGCCAGCAGTGCGAATCAAGGGGACTCTGGAAACACCATATATTTT. It is translated as CASSANQGDSGNTIYF.